Listed here are 20 T cell receptor beta chains from one sample, sequenced in a study of vaccination and CD4 T cells after COVID-19. TCRdb re-derived calls from the PCR reads in MiXCR, one entry per CDR3 protein. The sample shows approximately 19,000 distinct CDR3 sequences, under 80% of them seen only once. The specimen comprised CD4+ T cells from blood, sampled before SARS-CoV-2 vaccination. The receptors derive from a human donor who had recovered from COVID-19.

This rearrangement joins TRBV15 to TRBJ2-5, with TRBD2 matching 7 bases. V was pared by 2 bases and J by 4 bases, with 4 bases of the junction left unmatched. This CDR3 is built from 14 residues. The germline V gene encodes CDR1 LNHNV and CDR2 YYDKDF (reference sequence). CDR3 protein: CATSRSGLLETQYF. The CDR3 nucleotides are TGTGCCACCAGCAGATCGGGACTACTAGAGACCCAGTACTTC.

The chain is built from TRBV27 and TRBJ2-2; D gene uncertain. V dropped 5 bases and J dropped 2 bases, with 12 bases sitting between them. CDR1 is MNHEY and CDR2 is SMNVEV in the germline V gene (reference sequence). The CDR3 consists of 15 residues. The CDR3 nucleotides read TGTGCCAGCAGTCTTCGGACCTTAAACACCGGGGAGCTGTTTTTT. This gives the protein CASSLRTLNTGELFF.

The rearrangement links TRBV7-3 to TRBJ2-1, with a possible D match to TRBD1 (5 bases). This CDR3 spans 15 amino acids. Germline CDR1 reads SGHTA; CDR2 reads FQGTGA. V was shortened by 5 bases and J by 4 bases, with 15 bases between the two germline ends. The CDR3 DNA follows: TGTGCCAGCAGCATCCTTGGGGCCAGTTACAATGAGCAGTTCTTC. This codes for CASSILGASYNEQFF.

The CDR3 DNA sequence: TGTGCCAGCAGCTTAAGCGTATCCTACGCTTCGGGCACTGAAGCTTTCTTT. Protein product: CASSLSVSYASGTEAFF. This chain uses TRBV7-8 with TRBJ1-1; the D is unclear. Germline V gene lookup returns CDR1 SGHVS and CDR2 FQNEAQ. Trimming took 2 bases from V and 4 from J, leaving 20 bases between them. The CDR3 totals 17 residues.

The chain is built from TRBV7-8 and TRBJ2-3; 9 bases align to TRBD1. With V trimmed by 5 bases and J by 2 bases, 8 bases remained unmatched. CDR1 is SGHVS, CDR2 FQNEAQ, per germline. This CDR3 comprises 16 residues. CDR3 nucleotide sequence: TGTGCCAGCAGCCCTAAGGACAGGGGCGTCACAGATACGCAGTATTTT. Its protein product is CASSPKDRGVTDTQYF.

This clonotype was observed a handful of times. The chain links TRBV15 to TRBJ2-5, with 10 positions matching TRBD1. The junction had 11 bases not matched to a gene; V was cut back by 3 bases and J by 4 bases. The CDR3 has 17 residues. Germline CDR1 is LNHNV and CDR2 is YYDKDF (reference sequence). The CDR3 sequence: CATSRARDRGFGETQYF. CDR3 DNA sequence: TGTGCCACCAGCAGGGCCCGGGACAGGGGTTTTGGAGAGACCCAGTACTTC.

Written as DNA, the CDR3 is TGTGCCAGCAGCCAAATCCGAGGCGGGAGGGAAAGCACAGATACGCAGTATTTT. Residues: CASSQIRGGRESTDTQYF. The chain is built from TRBV7-9 and TRBJ2-3, with 9 bases that match TRBD2. The length of the CDR3 is 18 residues. CDR1 is SEHNR and CDR2 is FQNEAQ in the germline V gene (reference sequence). Germline trimming cut 5 bases from V and 0 bases from J; bases unmatched to any gene: 12.

This clonotype was observed a handful of times. The J gene is TRBJ2-3, the V gene TRBV19; 8 bases fit TRBD2. V was clipped by 5 bases and J by 0 bases; unmatched bases: 1. The CDR3 has 14 amino acids. Germline V gives CDR1 LNHDA, CDR2 SQIVND (reference sequence). CDR3 protein: CASSRGGSTDTQYF. The CDR3 DNA is TGTGCCAGTAGTCGGGGGGGAAGCACAGATACGCAGTATTTT.

V is TRBV6-5 and J is TRBJ2-5; no definite D call. The germline CDR1 and CDR2 sequences are MNHEY and SVGAGI. V was shortened by 4 bases and J by 3 bases, with 9 bases between the two germline ends. This CDR3 is 13 amino acids long. DNA for the CDR3: TGTGCCAGCAGTTCCTCTGGGGAAGAGACCCAGTACTTC. It is translated as CASSSSGEETQYF.

V is TRBV19 and J is TRBJ2-1; TRBD2 agrees at 10 bases. This CDR3 spans 17 amino acids. The junction had 14 bases not matched to a gene; V was cut back by 5 bases and J by 7 bases. Germline V gene lookup returns CDR1 LNHDA and CDR2 SQIVND (reference sequence). CDR3 bases: TGTGCCAGTAGTGTGTTCGCTAGCGGGAGATTCAAGAATGAGCAGTTCTTC. This encodes CASSVFASGRFKNEQFF.

This clonotype was observed a handful of times. The rearrangement links TRBV20-1 to TRBJ1-5, with D uncertain. The germline V and J ends were trimmed by 1 base and 1 base, with 5 bases remaining between them. CDR3 length equals 13 residues. Germline CDR1 reads DFQATT; CDR2 reads SNEGSKA (reference sequence). The CDR3 is CSARGGSNQPQHF. The CDR3 bases are TGCAGTGCTAGAGGAGGGAGCAATCAGCCCCAGCATTTT.

The rearrangement links TRBV2 to TRBJ2-3, with no clear D. Germline lookup yields CDR1 SNHLY and CDR2 FYNNEI. The CDR3 runs to 15 residues. Trimming stripped 1 base from V and 0 bases from J, with 8 bases between. Here the CDR3 reads CASSEVSVSTDTQYF. In DNA, the CDR3 is TGTGCCAGCAGTGAAGTCAGCGTCAGCACAGATACGCAGTATTTT.

This chain joins TRBV19 and TRBJ2-7; D ambiguous. V was pared by 5 bases and J by 3 bases, with 14 bases between. Germline-derived CDR1 and CDR2 are LNHDA and SQIVND (reference sequence). The CDR3 totals 14 residues. CDR3 region: CASSAGPRSYEQYF. The CDR3 DNA reads TGTGCCAGTAGTGCCGGGCCCAGGAGCTACGAGCAGTACTTC.

The chain is built from TRBV19 and TRBJ2-1; the D gene is possibly TRBD2 (5 bases). CDR3 length: 17 amino acids. Germline V gene lookup returns CDR1 LNHDA and CDR2 SQIVND (reference sequence). The germline V and J ends were trimmed by 0 bases and 6 bases, with 18 bases remaining between them. The CDR3: CASSIDLWRSGTNEQFF. CDR3 coding DNA: TGTGCCAGTAGTATAGATCTATGGAGGAGCGGAACCAATGAGCAGTTCTTC.

This chain connects TRBV7-2 to TRBJ1-6; tentatively, D is TRBD1 (5 bases). Trimming removed 3 bases from V and 9 bases from J, with 15 bases in between. Germline lookup yields CDR1 SGHTA and CDR2 FQGNSA. This CDR3 is 15 amino acids long. The CDR3: CASSFVNWGSSPLHF. In DNA, the CDR3 is TGTGCCAGCAGCTTTGTAAATTGGGGGAGTTCACCCCTCCACTTT. The complete variable domain, with remaining parts taken from reference TRBV7-2 and TRBJ1-6, reads GAGVSQSPSNKVTEKGKDVELRCDPISGHTALYWYRQSLGQGLEFLIYFQGNSAPDKSGLPSDRFSAERTGGSVSTLTIQRTQQEDSAVYLCASSFVNWGSSPLHFGNGTRLTVT.

V usage is TRBV6-1 and J usage is TRBJ1-2; D is undetermined. There are 12 residues in the CDR3. With 4 bases removed from V and 5 bases from J, the gap between germline ends came to 8 bases. Germline loops: CDR1 MNHNS, CDR2 SASEGT. The CDR3 DNA reads as TGTGCCAGCAGTGCCGTTAGGTATGGCTACACCTTC. Its protein is CASSAVRYGYTF.

The chain combines TRBV7-3 with TRBJ1-2; 9 bases are a match to TRBD1. Germline CDR1 SGHTA, CDR2 FQGTGA. V was pared by 5 bases and J by 6 bases, with 4 bases of the junction left unmatched. CDR3 length: 13 residues. CDR3 nucleotides: TGTGCCAGCAGCGCCACAGGGGGCGATGGCTACACCTTC. Residues: CASSATGGDGYTF.

This chain connects TRBV27 to TRBJ2-2; 11 bases fit TRBD2. This CDR3 spans 17 amino acids. With V trimmed by 5 bases and J by 1 base, 6 bases remained unmatched. Germline V gene sequence: CDR1 MNHEY, CDR2 SMNVEV (reference sequence). The DNA of the CDR3 is TGTGCCAGCAGTCGAAGAACTAGCGGGAGGAACACCGGGGAGCTGTTTTTT. Amino acids: CASSRRTSGRNTGELFF.

This clonotype was picked up one time. The CDR3 bases are TGTGCCAGCAGCTTAGGAACTAGCGGCCTCACAGATACGCAGTATTTT. Protein: CASSLGTSGLTDTQYF. The chain has TRBV7-2 and TRBJ2-3; TRBD2 agrees at 8 bases. This CDR3 comprises 16 residues. V shed 1 base, J shed 2 bases, and the junction held 5 bases outside the gene matches. Germline assignment: CDR1 SGHTA and CDR2 FQGNSA.

This clonotype was found a few times. The chain employs TRBV7-9 and TRBJ1-1, with 7 positions matching TRBD1. CDR3 length equals 17 residues. V lost 5 bases, J lost 4 bases, and 16 bases stayed unmatched. CDR1 and CDR2 (germline): SEHNR, FQNEAQ (reference sequence). In nucleotides, the CDR3 is TGTGCCAGCAGCCCTTCAGTAGGACAGGCCGTGGGCACTGAAGCTTTCTTT. Translating it yields CASSPSVGQAVGTEAFF.